This T cell receptor beta chain is drawn from a study of T cell changes during pregnancy in multiple sclerosis. Using immunoSEQ multiplex PCR, the repertoire was profiled, and TCRdb retains in-frame clones only, with some absent. This sample has tens of thousands of clones, with 92% found just once. CDR3 size: 12 residues. Germline CDR1 reads MDHEN; CDR2 reads SYDVKM. V lost 7 bases, J lost 0 bases, and 6 bases lay in between. The sequences come from peripheral blood, collected in the third trimester of pregnancy. This TCR came from a female donor in good health, enrolled as a control in a pregnancy study. V gene TRBV28 combines with J gene TRBJ1-1, with D unclear. CDR3 coding DNA: TGTGCCAGCAAGAGCGTGAACACTGAAGCTTTCTTT. Its translation: CASKSVNTEAFF.